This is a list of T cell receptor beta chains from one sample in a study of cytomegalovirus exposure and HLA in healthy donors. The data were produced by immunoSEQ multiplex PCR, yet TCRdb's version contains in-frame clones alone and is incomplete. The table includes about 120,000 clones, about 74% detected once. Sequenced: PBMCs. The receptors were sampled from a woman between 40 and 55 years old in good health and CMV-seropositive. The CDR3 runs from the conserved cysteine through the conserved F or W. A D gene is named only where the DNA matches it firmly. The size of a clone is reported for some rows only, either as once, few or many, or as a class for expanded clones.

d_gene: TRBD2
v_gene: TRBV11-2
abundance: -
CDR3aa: CASSLEPSGGPNEQFF

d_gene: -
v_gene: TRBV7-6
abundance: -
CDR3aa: CASSLNSWRSLGETQYF

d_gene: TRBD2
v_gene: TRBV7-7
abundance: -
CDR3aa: CASSPGLAETYEQYF

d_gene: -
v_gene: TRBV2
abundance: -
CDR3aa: CASSGRGRENQPQHF

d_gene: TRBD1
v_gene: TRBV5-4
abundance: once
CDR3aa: CASREESNRGPNSPLHF

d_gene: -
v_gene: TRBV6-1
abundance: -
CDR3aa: CASLRTGQSSYEQYF

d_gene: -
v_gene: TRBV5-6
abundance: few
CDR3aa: CASSLGQTSGNTIYF

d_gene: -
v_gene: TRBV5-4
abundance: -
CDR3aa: CASSFGQLSSYEQYF

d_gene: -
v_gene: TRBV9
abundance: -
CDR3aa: CASSVGEENIQYF

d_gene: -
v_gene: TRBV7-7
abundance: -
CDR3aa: CASSLAGSPTDEQFF

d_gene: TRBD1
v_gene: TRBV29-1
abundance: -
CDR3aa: CSVHRGLGDTGELFF

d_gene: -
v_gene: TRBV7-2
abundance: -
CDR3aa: CASSPRYYEQYF

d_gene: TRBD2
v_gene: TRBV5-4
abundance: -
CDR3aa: CASTPQGTSGRAYNEQFF

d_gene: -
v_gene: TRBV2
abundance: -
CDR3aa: CASSVGGDYGYTF

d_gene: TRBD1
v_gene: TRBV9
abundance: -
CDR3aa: CASSSRDSTYEQYF

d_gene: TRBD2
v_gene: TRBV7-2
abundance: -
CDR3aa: CASSLRLAGMETQYF

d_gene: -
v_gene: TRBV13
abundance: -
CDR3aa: CASSLGQYTDTQYF

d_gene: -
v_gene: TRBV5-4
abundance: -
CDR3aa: CASSLGRGSPYEQYF

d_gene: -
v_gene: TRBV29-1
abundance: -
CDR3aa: CSVESYNEQFF

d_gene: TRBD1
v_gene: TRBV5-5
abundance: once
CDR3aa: CASTRTGALLSYEQYF

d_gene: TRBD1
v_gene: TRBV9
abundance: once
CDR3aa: CASSGRTGNTEAFF

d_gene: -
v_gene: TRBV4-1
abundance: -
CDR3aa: CASSRQYSYNSPLHF

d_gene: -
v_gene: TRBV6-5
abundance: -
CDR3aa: CASIPRGRSYGYTF

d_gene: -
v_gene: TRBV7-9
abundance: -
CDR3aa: CASSLVRSTDTQYF

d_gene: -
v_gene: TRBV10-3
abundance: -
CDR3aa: CAISESLGEDTQYF

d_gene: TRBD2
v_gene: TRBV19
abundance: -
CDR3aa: CASSTLGRGTDTQYF

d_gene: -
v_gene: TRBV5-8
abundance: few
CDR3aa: CASSLRPSASTDTQYF

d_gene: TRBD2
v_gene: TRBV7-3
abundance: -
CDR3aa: CASSSGLAGGPQYF

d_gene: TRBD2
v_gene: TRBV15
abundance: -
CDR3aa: CATSRGRGLAGAYNEQFF

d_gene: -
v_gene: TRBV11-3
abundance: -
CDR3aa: CASSLGKTSNEKLFF

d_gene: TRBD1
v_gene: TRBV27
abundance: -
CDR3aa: CASSLRTGIGDTEAFF

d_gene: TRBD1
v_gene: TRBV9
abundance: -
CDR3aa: CASSVEGANRETQYF

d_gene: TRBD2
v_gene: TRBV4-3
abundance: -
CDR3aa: CASSQSGTSGYTDTQYF

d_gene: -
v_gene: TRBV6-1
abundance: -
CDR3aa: CASSDRGGGGEKLFF

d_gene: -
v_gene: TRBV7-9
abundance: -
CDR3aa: CASSLSENTEAFF

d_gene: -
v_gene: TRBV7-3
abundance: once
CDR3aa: CASSLGVGVEQYF

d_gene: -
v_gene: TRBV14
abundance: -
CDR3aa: CASSPLGAANTGELFF

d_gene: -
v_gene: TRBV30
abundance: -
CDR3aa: CAWRGTPQGTQYF

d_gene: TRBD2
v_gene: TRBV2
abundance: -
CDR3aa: CASSASGDSTDTQYF

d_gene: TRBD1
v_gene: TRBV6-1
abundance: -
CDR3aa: CASSLDRGTHNEQFF

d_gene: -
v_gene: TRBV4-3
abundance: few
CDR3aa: CASSQGTDYNSPLHF

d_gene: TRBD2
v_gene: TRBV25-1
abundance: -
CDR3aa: CASSQAGGREQYF

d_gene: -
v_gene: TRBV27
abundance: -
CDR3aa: CASKTLAGAGETQYF

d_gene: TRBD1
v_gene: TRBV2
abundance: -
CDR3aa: CASRSGQGYLAEQFF

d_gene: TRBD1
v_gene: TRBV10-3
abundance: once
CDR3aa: CATMTGVGTGELFF

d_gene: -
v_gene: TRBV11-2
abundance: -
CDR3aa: CASSRSGQPGEKLFF

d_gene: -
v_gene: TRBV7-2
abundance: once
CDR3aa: CASSLANTRNTIYF

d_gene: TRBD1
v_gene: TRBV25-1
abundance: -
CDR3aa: CASSNRGSSSYNSPLHF

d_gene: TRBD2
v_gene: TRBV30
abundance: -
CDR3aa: CAWSRSSGYNEQFF

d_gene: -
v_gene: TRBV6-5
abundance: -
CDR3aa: CASILPVLAKNIQYF

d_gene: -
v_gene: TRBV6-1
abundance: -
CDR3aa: CASSKTPQETQYF

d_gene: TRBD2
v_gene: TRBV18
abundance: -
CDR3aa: CASSPPGTISSYNEQFF

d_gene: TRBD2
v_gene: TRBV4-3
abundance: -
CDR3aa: CASSRQLAGVNTGELFF

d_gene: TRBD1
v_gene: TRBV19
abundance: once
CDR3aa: CASSPTLGQGQSSPLHF

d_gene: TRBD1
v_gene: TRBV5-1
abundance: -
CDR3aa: CASRMTGGSETQYF

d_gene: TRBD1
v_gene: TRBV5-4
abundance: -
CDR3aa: CASSGGDRGDAEAFF